The clone carrying this T cell receptor (beta chain) occurred a few times. Its antigen is as yet unknown. The data derive from a study of T cells after yellow fever vaccination. Whole-study results and caveats: Most clones from primary vaccination resurfaced after the booster (approximately 96% CD4, 88% CD8).

Via MiXCR, TCRdb re-called the 5' RACE reads, giving one row per CDR3 protein. The sample lists a few hundred thousand distinct CDR3 sequences; about 8.3% were seen once. The sequencing here drew on PBMCs, taken roughly seven weeks after the first yellow fever vaccination. The receptor was derived from a man younger than 35 who received the YFV17D yellow fever vaccine.

CDR3 loop: CASSPPLRRKYF. In DNA, the CDR3 is TGTGCCAGCAGTCCCCCCCTTCGAAGGAAGTACTTC. The chain joins TRBV28 to TRBJ2-7; the D is unclear. From germline, CDR1 is MDHEN and CDR2 SYDVKM. V was pared by 5 bases and J by 11 bases, with 16 bases between. The CDR3 sequence is 12 residues long. The complete variable domain, with remaining parts taken from reference TRBV28 and TRBJ2-7, reads DVKVTQSSRYLVKRTGEKVFLECVQDMDHENMFWYRQDPGLGLRLIYFSYDVKMKEKGDIPEGYSVSREKKERFSLILESASTNQTSMYLCASSPPLRRKYFGPGTRLTVT.